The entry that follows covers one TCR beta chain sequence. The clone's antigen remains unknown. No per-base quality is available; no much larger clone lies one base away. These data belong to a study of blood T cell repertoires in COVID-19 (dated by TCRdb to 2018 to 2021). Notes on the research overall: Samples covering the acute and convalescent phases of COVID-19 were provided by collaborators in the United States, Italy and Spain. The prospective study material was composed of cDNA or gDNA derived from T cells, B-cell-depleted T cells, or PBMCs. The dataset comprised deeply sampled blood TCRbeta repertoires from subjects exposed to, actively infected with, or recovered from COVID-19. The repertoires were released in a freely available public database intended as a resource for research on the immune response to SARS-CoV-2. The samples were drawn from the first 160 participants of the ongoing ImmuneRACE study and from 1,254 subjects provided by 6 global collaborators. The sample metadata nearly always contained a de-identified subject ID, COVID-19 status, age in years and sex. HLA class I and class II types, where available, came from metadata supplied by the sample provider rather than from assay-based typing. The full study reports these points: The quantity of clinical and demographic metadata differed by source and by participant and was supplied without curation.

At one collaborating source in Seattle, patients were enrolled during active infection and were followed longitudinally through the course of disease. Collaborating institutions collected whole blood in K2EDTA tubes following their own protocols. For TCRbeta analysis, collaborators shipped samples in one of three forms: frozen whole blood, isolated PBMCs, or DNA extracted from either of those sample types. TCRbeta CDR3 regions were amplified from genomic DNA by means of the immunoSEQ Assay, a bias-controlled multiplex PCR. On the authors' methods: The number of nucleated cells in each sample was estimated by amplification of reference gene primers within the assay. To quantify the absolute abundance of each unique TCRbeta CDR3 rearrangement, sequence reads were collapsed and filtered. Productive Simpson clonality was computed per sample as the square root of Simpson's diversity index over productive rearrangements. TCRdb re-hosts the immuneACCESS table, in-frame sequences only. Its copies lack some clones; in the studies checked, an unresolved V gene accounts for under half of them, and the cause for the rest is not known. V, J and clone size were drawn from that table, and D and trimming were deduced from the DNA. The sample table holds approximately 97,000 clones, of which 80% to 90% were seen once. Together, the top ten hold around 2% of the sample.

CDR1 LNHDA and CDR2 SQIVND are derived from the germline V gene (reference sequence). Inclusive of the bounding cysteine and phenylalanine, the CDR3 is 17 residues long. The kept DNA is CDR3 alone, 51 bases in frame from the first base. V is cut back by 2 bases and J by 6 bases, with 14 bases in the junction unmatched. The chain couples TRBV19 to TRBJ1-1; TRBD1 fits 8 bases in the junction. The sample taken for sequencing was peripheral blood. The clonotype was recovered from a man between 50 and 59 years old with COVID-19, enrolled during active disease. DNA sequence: TGTGCCAGTAGTATAATCGCGCAGGGGGCGCGATCGCCTGAAGCTTTCTTT. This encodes CASSIIAQGARSPEAFF.